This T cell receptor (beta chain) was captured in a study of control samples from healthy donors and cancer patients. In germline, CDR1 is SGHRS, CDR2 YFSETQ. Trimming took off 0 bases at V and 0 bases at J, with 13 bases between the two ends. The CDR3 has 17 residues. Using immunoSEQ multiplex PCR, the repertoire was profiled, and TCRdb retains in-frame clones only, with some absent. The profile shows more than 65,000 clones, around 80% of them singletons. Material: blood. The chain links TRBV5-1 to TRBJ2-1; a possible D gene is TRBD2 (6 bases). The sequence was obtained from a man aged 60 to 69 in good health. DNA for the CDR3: TGCGCCAGCAGCTTGGTTGCGGGGCCAAGCTCCTACAATGAGCAGTTCTTC. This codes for CASSLVAGPSSYNEQFF.